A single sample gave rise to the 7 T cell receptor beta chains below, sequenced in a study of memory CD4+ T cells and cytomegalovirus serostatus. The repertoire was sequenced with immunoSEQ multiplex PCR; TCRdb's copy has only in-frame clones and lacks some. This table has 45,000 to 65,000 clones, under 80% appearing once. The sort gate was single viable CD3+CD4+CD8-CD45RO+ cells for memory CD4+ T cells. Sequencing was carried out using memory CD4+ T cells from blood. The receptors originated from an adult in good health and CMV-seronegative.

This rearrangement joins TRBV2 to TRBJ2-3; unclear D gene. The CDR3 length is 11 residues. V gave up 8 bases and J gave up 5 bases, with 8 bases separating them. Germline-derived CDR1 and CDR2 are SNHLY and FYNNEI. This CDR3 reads CASELGDTQYF. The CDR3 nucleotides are TGTGCCAGCGAGTTGGGAGATACGCAGTATTTT.

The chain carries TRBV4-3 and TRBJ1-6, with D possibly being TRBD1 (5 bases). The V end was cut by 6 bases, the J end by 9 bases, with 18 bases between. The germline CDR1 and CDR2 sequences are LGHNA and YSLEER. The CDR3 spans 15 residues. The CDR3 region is CASSPRVGVPSPLHF. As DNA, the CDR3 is TGCGCCAGCAGTCCAAGAGTGGGGGTCCCTTCACCCCTCCACTTT.

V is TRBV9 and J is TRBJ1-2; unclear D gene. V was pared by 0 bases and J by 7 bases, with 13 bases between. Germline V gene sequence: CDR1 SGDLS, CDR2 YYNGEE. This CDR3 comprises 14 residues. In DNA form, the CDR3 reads TGTGCCAGCAGCGTAGCCGATAACAGTGTTGGCTACACCTTC. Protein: CASSVADNSVGYTF. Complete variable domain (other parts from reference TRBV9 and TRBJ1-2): DSGVTQTPKHLITATGQRVTLRCSPRSGDLSVYWYQQSLDQGLQFLIQYYNGEERAKGNILERFSAQQFPDLHSELNLSSLELGDSALYFCASSVADNSVGYTFGSGTRLTVV.

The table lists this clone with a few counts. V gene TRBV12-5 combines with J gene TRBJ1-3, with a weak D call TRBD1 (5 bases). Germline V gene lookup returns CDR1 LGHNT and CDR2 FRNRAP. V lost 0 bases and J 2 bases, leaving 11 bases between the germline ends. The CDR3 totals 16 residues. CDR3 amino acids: CASGLVGPVAGNTIYF. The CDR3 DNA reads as TGTGCTAGTGGTTTGGTGGGGCCAGTGGCTGGAAACACCATATATTTT.

This chain's CDR3 is CASSLGTTVGTNEKLFF. The CDR3 DNA is TGTGCCAGCAGCTTAGGAACGACAGTTGGGACTAATGAAAAACTGTTTTTT. The chain uses TRBV7-8 and TRBJ1-4, with D maybe TRBD1 (5 bases). Trimming stripped 1 base from V and 2 bases from J, with 14 bases between. Germline CDR1 reads SGHVS; CDR2 reads FQNEAQ. The CDR3 runs to 17 residues.

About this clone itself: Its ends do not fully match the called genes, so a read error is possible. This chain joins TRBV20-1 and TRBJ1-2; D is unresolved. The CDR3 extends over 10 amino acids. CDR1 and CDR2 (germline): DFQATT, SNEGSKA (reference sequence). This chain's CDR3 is CSARVPPEFF. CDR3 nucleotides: TGCAGTGCTAGGGTTCCCCCAGAATTCTTC.

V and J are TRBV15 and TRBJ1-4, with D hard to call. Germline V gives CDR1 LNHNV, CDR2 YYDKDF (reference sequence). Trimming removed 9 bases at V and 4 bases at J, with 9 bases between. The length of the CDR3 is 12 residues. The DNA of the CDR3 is TGTGCCACGGGAAGGGTTAATGAAAAACTGTTTTTT. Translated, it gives CATGRVNEKLFF.